The 29 T cell receptor beta chains given below trace back to one sample, sequenced in a study of blood T cell repertoires in COVID-19. The data were produced by immunoSEQ multiplex PCR, yet TCRdb's version contains in-frame clones alone and is incomplete. The sample lists around 240,000 clones; 75% to 90% were seen once. Sequencing used PBMCs or T cells enriched from blood (not recorded which). These TCRs come from a man aged 45-65 years who had been exposed to COVID-19.

This rearrangement joins TRBV5-6 to TRBJ2-2; 11 nucleotides align to TRBD1. This CDR3 comprises 17 residues. Germline values: CDR1 SGHDT, CDR2 YYEEEE. V was pared by 6 bases and J by 6 bases, with 13 bases of the junction left unmatched. CDR3 nucleotides: TGTGCCAGCAACCCGGACAGGGGGCGCTTCGGTTCCGGGGAGCTGTTTTTT. It encodes CASNPDRGRFGSGELFF.

The rearrangement joins TRBV5-1 to TRBJ2-7; D might be TRBD2 (6 bases). CDR3 length: 15 amino acids. CDR1 and CDR2 (germline): SGHRS, YFSETQ. The V end was cut by 0 bases, the J end by 5 bases, with 15 bases between. The CDR3 loop is CASSLAVGRRNEQYF. DNA for the CDR3: TGCGCCAGCAGCTTGGCCGTGGGGAGGAGGAACGAGCAGTACTTC. The complete variable domain, with remaining parts taken from reference TRBV5-1 and TRBJ2-7, reads KAGVTQTPRYLIKTRGQQVTLSCSPISGHRSVSWYQQTPGQGLQFLFEYFSETQRNKGNFPGRFSGRQFSNSRSEMNVSTLELGDSALYLCASSLAVGRRNEQYFGPGTRLTVT.

The V and J genes are TRBV7-9 and TRBJ2-1, with TRBD1 identical over 8 bases. With 1 base clipped from V and 7 bases from J, the junction kept 9 bases outside the gene matches. Germline lookup yields CDR1 SEHNR and CDR2 FQNEAQ (reference sequence). This CDR3 is 16 amino acids long. The CDR3 protein is CASSLDTGGIINEQFF. Here the CDR3 DNA reads TGTGCCAGCAGCTTAGACACAGGGGGAATTATAAATGAGCAGTTCTTC.

V gene TRBV5-1 combines with J gene TRBJ2-3, with 10 positions matching TRBD1. The CDR3 has 16 residues. The junction had 8 bases not matched to a gene; V was cut back by 3 bases and J by 4 bases. The germline V gene encodes CDR1 SGHRS and CDR2 YFSETQ. CDR3 sequence reads: CASSWGQGYSADTQYF. In DNA, the CDR3 is TGCGCCAGCAGCTGGGGACAGGGGTACAGCGCAGATACGCAGTATTTT.

CDR3 loop: CAISESGQGVTEAFF. The CDR3 DNA reads as TGTGCCATCAGTGAGTCCGGACAGGGGGTGACTGAAGCTTTCTTT. The chain employs TRBV10-3 and TRBJ1-1, with 10 bases that match TRBD1. The CDR3 spans 15 residues. V shed 0 bases, J shed 5 bases, and the junction held 3 bases outside the gene matches. Germline lookup yields CDR1 ENHRY and CDR2 SYGVKD.

This clone was counted between two and nine times. The chain employs TRBV18 and TRBJ2-7; TRBD2 matches 7 bases. V shed 6 bases and J 0 bases; nucleotides not matched to a gene: 5. Germline V gives CDR1 KGHSH, CDR2 LQKENI. The CDR3 loop spans 14 amino acids. CDR3 region: CASSAGVGSYEQYV. The CDR3 DNA sequence: TGTGCCAGCTCGGCGGGGGTAGGCTCCTACGAGCAGTACGTC.

V and J are TRBV2 and TRBJ2-3; D is possibly TRBD1 (5 bases). This CDR3 comprises 16 residues. The germline gives CDR1 SNHLY, CDR2 FYNNEI. V lost 7 bases to trimming and J lost 3 bases, with 20 bases between them. The CDR3 DNA reads TGTGCCAGCACAGTACGGGCAGGGATGTATACAGATACGCAGTATTTT. This encodes CASTVRAGMYTDTQYF.

J is TRBJ2-1 and V is TRBV5-6, with D perhaps TRBD2 (5 bases). The V and J ends lost 4 bases and 5 bases respectively, with 16 bases between them. CDR1 SGHDT and CDR2 YYEEEE come from the germline V gene. CDR3 length: 15 amino acids. The DNA for the CDR3 is TGTGCCAGCAGCCCATTACGGCTAGCCCACAATGAGCAGTTCTTC. Its translation is CASSPLRLAHNEQFF.

V gene TRBV19 combines with J gene TRBJ1-3, with D possibly TRBD1 on 6 matching bases. Germline-derived CDR1 and CDR2 are LNHDA and SQIVND (reference sequence). Trimming cost V 7 bases and J 2 bases, with 12 bases left between them. This CDR3 spans 14 amino acids. The CDR3 sequence is CASNQGTAGNTIYF. CDR3 in DNA: TGTGCCAGTAACCAGGGGACCGCTGGAAACACCATATATTTT.

For this clone: The sample holds other DNA sequences that translate to the same CDR3. The chain recombines TRBV18 with TRBJ2-3; 8 bases agree with TRBD2. CDR1 and CDR2 (germline): KGHSH, LQKENI. The CDR3 contains 15 residues. The V segment lost 1 base and the J segment 3 bases; nucleotides outside the gene matches: 3. The CDR3 DNA reads TGTGCCAGCTCACCACTTGGCGGGGGGACAGATACGCAGTATTTT. It specifies CASSPLGGGTDTQYF.

The CDR3 loop is CASRRYGAGRYTEAFF. CDR3 in DNA: TGTGCCAGCAGACGATACGGGGCGGGGAGGTACACTGAAGCTTTCTTT. V and J are TRBV5-5 and TRBJ1-1, with D possibly being TRBD1 (5 bases). The CDR3 is made up of 16 amino acids. Germline-derived CDR1 and CDR2 are SGHKS and YYEKEE (reference sequence). The V end was cut by 5 bases, the J end by 3 bases, with 20 bases between. The entire variable domain, with the rest obtained from reference TRBV5-5 and TRBJ1-1, is as follows: DAGVTQSPTHLIKTRGQQVTLRCSPISGHKSVSWYQQVLGQGPQFIFQYYEKEERGRGNFPDRFSARQFPNYSSELNVNALLLGDSALYLCASRRYGAGRYTEAFFGQGTRLTVV.

In its sample, this clone was seen once. The chain is built from TRBV15 and TRBJ2-5, with TRBD1 matching over 10 bases. The CDR3 is 15 amino acids. Germline V CDR1 and CDR2: LNHNV, YYDKDF (reference sequence). With V trimmed by 1 base and J by 5 bases, 4 bases remained unmatched. DNA for the CDR3: TGTGCCACCAGCAGAGGACAGGGGGCTGTGGAGACCCAGTACTTC. Translated: CATSRGQGAVETQYF.

This chain links TRBV10-3 with TRBJ2-2; 8 bases match TRBD2. The ends lost 10 bases at V and 2 bases at J; junction bases unmatched: 15. Per germline, CDR1 ENHRY and CDR2 SYGVKD. The CDR3 loop spans 17 amino acids. This chain's CDR3 is CATLPSPGLVNTGELFF. CDR3 coding DNA: TGTGCCACCCTTCCATCCCCGGGACTAGTCAACACCGGGGAGCTGTTTTTT.

This chain connects TRBV30 to TRBJ2-7, with 9 bases identical to TRBD1. The V gene end was trimmed by 1 base and the J gene end by 6 bases; junction bases not matched to a gene: 4. This CDR3 region has 13 residues. CDR1 and CDR2 from the germline V gene are GTSNPN and SVGIG (reference sequence). The CDR3 reads CAWSEDRGSEQYF. The CDR3 coding sequence is TGTGCCTGGAGTGAGGACAGGGGTTCCGAGCAGTACTTC.

The rearrangement uses TRBV28 and TRBJ2-1; 7 bases match TRBD1. The CDR3 runs 16 residues. J lost 5 bases, V lost 8 bases, and 15 bases had no gene match. CDR1 MDHEN and CDR2 SYDVKM come from the germline V gene. The CDR3 spells CASRFPEGQSNNEQFF. CDR3 DNA: TGTGCCAGCCGATTCCCTGAGGGACAGAGTAACAATGAGCAGTTCTTC.

This clone turned up a few times. J is TRBJ2-6 and V is TRBV3-1 (or the pseudogene TRBV3-2); possible D gene TRBD2, 5 bases. Trimming removed 3 bases from V and 4 bases from J, with 13 bases in between. CDR1 LGHDT and CDR2 YNNKEL come from the germline V gene (reference sequence). This CDR3 spans 16 amino acids. The CDR3 spells CASSHGEIGGANVLTF. The CDR3 DNA follows: TGTGCCAGCAGCCACGGGGAGATTGGCGGGGCCAACGTCCTGACTTTC.

The rearrangement joins TRBV9 to TRBJ2-5, with D uncertain. Germline lookup yields CDR1 SGDLS and CDR2 YYNGEE. The CDR3 extends over 13 amino acids. With 5 bases removed from V and 3 bases from J, the gap between germline ends came to 11 bases. Here the CDR3 DNA reads TGTGCCAGCAGAGCGAACGCGGAAGAGACCCAGTACTTC. Encoded protein: CASRANAEETQYF.

J is TRBJ1-3 and V is TRBV9; TRBD1 aligns across 7 bases. The length of the CDR3 is 16 residues. Trimming at V came to 3 bases and at J to 0 bases, leaving 6 bases not matched to a gene. Germline V lookup: CDR1 SGDLS, CDR2 YYNGEE. CDR3 region: CASSAGGTVSGNTIYF. The CDR3 nucleotides read TGTGCCAGCAGCGCTGGGGGGACAGTCTCTGGAAACACCATATATTTT.

This clone has just a few counts. V and J are TRBV5-1 and TRBJ1-1, with 8 bases lining up with TRBD1. Unmatched junction bases numbered 6, after V lost 0 bases and J lost 2 bases. CDR3 length: 16 amino acids. Germline assignment: CDR1 SGHRS and CDR2 YFSETQ. CDR3 amino acids: CASSLAGTGYNTEAFF. The DNA of the CDR3 is TGCGCCAGCAGCTTGGCCGGGACAGGTTATAACACTGAAGCTTTCTTT.

The gene calls are TRBV12-3 or TRBV12-4 and TRBJ1-2, with unresolved D. Trimming left V 3 bases short and J 5 bases short, with 7 bases between. The CDR3 runs to 12 residues. Here the CDR3 reads CASSFTRYGYTF. CDR3 nucleotides: TGTGCCAGCAGTTTCACGAGGTATGGCTACACCTTC.

The chain is built from TRBV7-2 and TRBJ2-1; 7 bases agree with TRBD2. After removal of 5 bases from V and 10 bases from J, the junction contained 11 bases not matched to a gene. The CDR3 totals 14 residues. CDR1 is SGHTA and CDR2 is FQGNSA in the germline V gene. In DNA form, the CDR3 reads TGTGCCAGCAGCGCCGCCGGACTAGTGCGCGAGCAGTTCTTC. Translation gives CASSAAGLVREQFF. The whole variable domain, filled in from reference TRBV7-2 and TRBJ2-1, reads GAGVSQSPSNKVTEKGKDVELRCDPISGHTALYWYRQSLGQGLEFLIYFQGNSAPDKSGLPSDRFSAERTGGSVSTLTIQRTQQEDSAVYLCASSAAGLVREQFFGPGTRLTVL.

The chain couples TRBV7-9 to TRBJ2-7; TRBD1 agrees at 8 bases. Germline V gene data show CDR1 as SEHNR and CDR2 as FQNEAQ (reference sequence). CDR3 length: 12 amino acids. Trimming removed 5 bases from V and 6 bases from J; junction bases left unmatched: 3. The CDR3 DNA sequence: TGTGCCAGCAGCGACGACAGGGGCGAGCAGTACGTC. This encodes CASSDDRGEQYV.

This clone appeared once. The V call is TRBV5-4, the J call TRBJ1-6; 8 nucleotides match TRBD1. The CDR3 contains 16 residues. Germline CDR1 SGHNT, CDR2 YYREEE (reference sequence). V gave up 4 bases and J gave up 8 bases; unmatched junction bases: 11. The CDR3 spells CASSTAAQGAHSPLHF. The CDR3 DNA sequence: TGTGCCAGCAGCACTGCGGCTCAGGGGGCCCATTCACCCCTCCACTTT.

The V and J genes are TRBV12-5 and TRBJ2-2; D not certain. The germline CDR1 and CDR2 sequences are LGHNT and FRNRAP. The CDR3 loop spans 12 amino acids. V was pared by 6 bases and J by 2 bases, with 4 bases between. This CDR3 reads CASGHNTGELFF. Written as DNA, the CDR3 is TGTGCTAGTGGACACAACACCGGGGAGCTGTTTTTT. The full variable domain, its missing parts supplied by reference TRBV12-5 and TRBJ2-2, is DARVTQTPRHKVTEMGQEVTMRCQPILGHNTVFWYRQTMMQGLELLAYFRNRAPLDDSGMPKDRFSAEMPDATLATLKIQPSEPRDSAVYFCASGHNTGELFFGEGSRLTVL.

The chain recombines TRBV6-5 with TRBJ1-5, with 7 nucleotides matching TRBD1. The CDR3 consists of 15 residues. The junction had 4 bases not matched to a gene; V was cut back by 5 bases and J by 0 bases. Per the germline V gene, CDR1 is MNHEY and CDR2 is SVGAGI. CDR3 protein: CASSPGQYSNQPQHF. In DNA, the CDR3 is TGTGCCAGCAGTCCGGGACAGTATAGCAATCAGCCCCAGCATTTT.

The CDR3 DNA is TGTGCCAGCAGCTTAGAAGGACAGGGGTATCCTGAAGCTTTCTTT. It encodes CASSLEGQGYPEAFF. The chain carries TRBV7-8 and TRBJ1-1, with TRBD1 identical over 9 bases. Losses at the gene ends were 1 base for V and 6 bases for J; bases not matched to a gene: 6. The CDR3 is made up of 15 amino acids. From germline, CDR1 is SGHVS and CDR2 FQNEAQ.

The chain recombines TRBV9 with TRBJ1-2, with D uncertain. Per germline, CDR1 SGDLS and CDR2 YYNGEE. V shed 2 bases and J shed 1 base, with 6 bases lying between them. CDR3 length: 13 amino acids. CDR3 sequence: CASSVLSNYGYTF. The CDR3 nucleotides read TGTGCCAGCAGCGTCCTCAGTAACTATGGCTACACCTTC.

In this sample, this clone turned up once. The rearrangement joins TRBV6-6 to TRBJ2-1; 11 positions agree with TRBD1. With V trimmed by 2 bases and J by 7 bases, 4 bases remained unmatched. The CDR3 extends over 15 amino acids. Germline assignment: CDR1 MNHNY and CDR2 SVGAGI (reference sequence). CDR3 protein: CASSYGWDRGNEQFF. CDR3 nucleotide sequence: TGTGCCAGCAGTTACGGGTGGGACAGGGGGAATGAGCAGTTCTTC.

The chain uses TRBV12-5 and TRBJ1-4; possibly TRBD1 for D (5 bases). Germline assignment: CDR1 LGHNT and CDR2 FRNRAP. This CDR3 is built from 14 residues. Trimming removed 4 bases at V and 2 bases at J, with 8 bases between. Here the CDR3 reads CASGSGGTNEKLFF. The CDR3 bases are TGTGCTAGTGGTTCGGGGGGGACTAATGAAAAACTGTTTTTT.